This entry lists 11 T cell receptor beta chains sequenced from one sample in a study of a mutant IDH1 vaccine in newly diagnosed glioma (dated by TCRdb to about 2021). Antigens of these TCRs are unknown. The library relied on the immunoSEQ multiplex PCR assay. TCRdb provides this immuneACCESS table in a form limited to in-frame rearrangements. Some clones are lacking; in checked studies, under half of them reflect an unresolved V gene, and why the rest are absent is not known. The sample profile shows around 58,000 clones; around 81% of them were found once. About 3.7% of the sample goes to the ten largest clones. This specimen's time point label, interpreted: week 5, during vaccination. Each vaccine dose, consisting of 300 ug of a 20-mer mutant IDH1 peptide in Montanide, was administered subcutaneously with topical imiquimod. Sample: PBMCs, taken from a glioma patient whose treatment included an IDH1 peptide vaccine. These TCRs come from a man aged 30 to 45 with glioma.

J is TRBJ1-4 and V is TRBV5-1; TRBD1 agrees at 8 bases. Trimming removed 0 bases from V and 5 bases from J; junction bases left unmatched: 6. The CDR3 spans 16 residues. Germline assignment: CDR1 SGHRS and CDR2 YFSETQ. For the CDR3, the DNA is TGCGCCAGCAGCTTGGCCAGGGGGCGAGAAAATGAAAAACTGTTTTTT. Translation gives CASSLARGRENEKLFF.

The CDR3 DNA sequence: TGCGCCAGCAGCCACCGCCCCCCATCCTCCGGGGGGGATAATTCACCCCTCCACTTT. This encodes CASSHRPPSSGGDNSPLHF. The rearrangement uses TRBV4-1 and TRBJ1-6, with a weak D call TRBD1 (5 bases). The V end was cut by 3 bases, the J end by 5 bases, with 23 bases between. CDR3 length equals 19 residues. The V gene's germline CDR1 is MGHRA and CDR2 YSYEKL.

This chain joins TRBV7-9 and TRBJ2-7; 9 nucleotides align to TRBD1. CDR3 size: 15 residues. CDR1 is SEHNR, CDR2 FQNEAQ, per germline (reference sequence). Losses at the gene ends were 1 base for V and 4 bases for J; bases not matched to a gene: 5. DNA for the CDR3: TGTGCCAGCAGCTTAGAGGAGACAGGGGGTTACGAGCAGTACTTC. Protein: CASSLEETGGYEQYF.

The rearrangement joins TRBV27 to TRBJ2-7; D unclear. Germline CDR1 and CDR2: MNHEY and SMNVEV (reference sequence). The CDR3 sequence is 13 residues long. The V end lost 10 bases, the J end lost 1 base, and 14 bases lay between the germline ends. This CDR3 is CATRWTQSYEQYF. In DNA, the CDR3 is TGTGCCACCCGTTGGACCCAGTCCTACGAGCAGTACTTC.

V usage is TRBV7-8 and J usage is TRBJ1-5, with 7 bases lining up with TRBD1. V shed 3 bases and J 5 bases; nucleotides not matched to a gene: 10. CDR3 length: 16 residues. CDR1 SGHVS and CDR2 FQNEAQ come from the germline V gene. The CDR3 coding sequence is TGTGCCAGCAGCTTGAGTAGGTCAGGGGGTTATCAGCCCCAGCATTTT. Translated, it gives CASSLSRSGGYQPQHF.

The chain is built from TRBV28 and TRBJ1-2, with D tentatively TRBD1 (6 bases). Per germline, CDR1 MDHEN and CDR2 SYDVKM. The CDR3 runs to 13 residues. Trimming shortened V by 9 bases and J by 8 bases, and 19 bases separated the two germline ends. The CDR3 is CASRDTKLPGYTF. The CDR3 nucleotides read TGTGCCAGTAGGGACACCAAATTACCCGGCTACACCTTC.

The chain couples TRBV5-4 to TRBJ2-5; a weak D match, TRBD2 (7 bases). The germline V gene encodes CDR1 SGHNT and CDR2 YYREEE (reference sequence). Trimming took off 3 bases at V and 1 base at J, with 13 bases between the two ends. The CDR3 totals 15 residues. CDR3 coding DNA: TGTGCCAGCAGCTATGGGGGCGGGGGCCAAGAGACCCAGTACTTC. Residues: CASSYGGGGQETQYF.

J is TRBJ1-6 and V is TRBV5-4; TRBD1 matches at 8 bases. Unmatched junction bases numbered 4, after V lost 1 base and J lost 7 bases. The CDR3 runs to 15 residues. Germline CDR1 SGHNT, CDR2 YYREEE (reference sequence). CDR3 residues: CASSLSQGENSPLHF. The CDR3 DNA follows: TGTGCCAGCAGCTTGTCACAGGGGGAAAATTCACCCCTCCACTTT.

V is TRBV19 and J is TRBJ1-4; no firm D call. Trimming took 2 bases from V and 10 from J, leaving 17 bases between them. Per germline, CDR1 LNHDA and CDR2 SQIVND (reference sequence). The length of the CDR3 is 15 residues. The CDR3, as DNA: TGTGCCAGTAGTATATCGTTAACGGCAACCCGAAAACTGTTTTTT. Its protein product is CASSISLTATRKLFF.

This chain joins TRBV29-1 and TRBJ1-2; D perhaps matches TRBD1 (6 bases). Per germline, CDR1 SQVTM and CDR2 ANQGSEA. The V end lost 6 bases, the J end lost 1 base, and 12 bases lay between the germline ends. The CDR3 length is 13 residues. DNA of the CDR3: TGCAGCGTAAGACAGGATTTTAACTATGGCTACACCTTC. It translates to CSVRQDFNYGYTF.

The gene calls are TRBV4-1 and TRBJ2-7; no definite D call. Looked up from germline, CDR1 is MGHRA and CDR2 is YSYEKL. The CDR3 totals 15 residues. The V gene lost 0 bases and the J gene lost 2 bases, with 11 bases spanning the gap. The chain's CDR3 is CASSQDHAPTYEQYF. In DNA form, the CDR3 reads TGCGCCAGCAGCCAAGATCACGCTCCAACCTACGAGCAGTACTTC.